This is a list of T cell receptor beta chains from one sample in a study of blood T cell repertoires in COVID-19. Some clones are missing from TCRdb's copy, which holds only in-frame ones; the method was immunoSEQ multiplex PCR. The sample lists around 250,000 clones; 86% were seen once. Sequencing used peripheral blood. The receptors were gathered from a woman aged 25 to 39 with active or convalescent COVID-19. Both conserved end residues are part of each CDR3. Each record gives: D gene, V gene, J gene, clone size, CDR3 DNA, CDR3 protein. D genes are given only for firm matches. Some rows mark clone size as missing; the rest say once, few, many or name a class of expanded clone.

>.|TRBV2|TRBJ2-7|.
TGTGCCAGCAGTGACCAGGGGACCTACGAGCAGTACTTC
CASSDQGTYEQYF
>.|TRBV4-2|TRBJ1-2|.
TGTGCCAGCAGCCAAGATGAGTTGGAGGGGACTCAGAAAGGCTACACCTTC
CASSQDELEGTQKGYTF
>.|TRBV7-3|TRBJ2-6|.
TGTGCCAGCAGCTCCCCCCAGGGGTTGGGGGCCAACGTCCTGACTTTC
CASSSPQGLGANVLTF
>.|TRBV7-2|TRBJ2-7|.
TGTGCCAGCAGCCCTCGCGTAGCGTTGGGCTACGAGCAGTACTTC
CASSPRVALGYEQYF
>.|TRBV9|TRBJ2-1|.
TGTGCCAGCAGCGTAGCGGGAAGGGCGGGCTATGAGCAGTTCTTC
CASSVAGRAGYEQFF
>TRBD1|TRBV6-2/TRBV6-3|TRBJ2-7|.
TGTGCCAGCAGTTACGTCCAGGGGGCTGGGGAGCAGTACTTC
CASSYVQGAGEQYF
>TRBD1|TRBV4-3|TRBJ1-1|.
TGCGCCAGCAGCCAGACGACAGGGGGTGTTAAAGCTTTCTTT
CASSQTTGGVKAFF
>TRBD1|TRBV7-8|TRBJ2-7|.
TGTGCCAGCACCCTACAACCCACCGGGACAGCTCTTTCCTACGAGCAGTACTTC
CASTLQPTGTALSYEQYF
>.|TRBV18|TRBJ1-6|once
TGTGCCAGCTCACCTTCTAGACTGAATTCACCCCTCCACTTT
CASSPSRLNSPLHF
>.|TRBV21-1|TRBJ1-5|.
TGTGCCAGCAGCACCTCGGACAGGGGGCGTTCGGGCAATCAGCCCCAGCATTTT
CASSTSDRGRSGNQPQHF
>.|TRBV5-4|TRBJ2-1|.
TGTGCCAGCAGCGTGGGGGCTTCCAATGAGCAGTTCTTC
CASSVGASNEQFF
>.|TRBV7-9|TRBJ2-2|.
TGTGCCAGCAGCGAAAGCAGGGGGAACACCGGGGAGCTGTTTTTT
CASSESRGNTGELFF
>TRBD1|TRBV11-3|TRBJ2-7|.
TGTGCCAGCAGCCCCGGACAGGAGGCGCTCGAGCAGTACTTC
CASSPGQEALEQYF
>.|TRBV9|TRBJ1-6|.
TGTGCCAGATCGGGGGGGTTTCGCTATAATTCACCCCTCCACTTT
CARSGGFRYNSPLHF
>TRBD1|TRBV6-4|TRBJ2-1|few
TGTGCCAGCAGTGGGACAGGGGACTACAATGAGCAGTTCTTC
CASSGTGDYNEQFF
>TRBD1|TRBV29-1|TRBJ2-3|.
TGCAGCGTTGAAGTAGGAGAGACAGGACAGGGATCAGATACGCAGTATTTT
CSVEVGETGQGSDTQYF
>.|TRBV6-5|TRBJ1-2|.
TGTGCCAGCAGTCGGGGTAGGTCGATTGGCTACACCTTC
CASSRGRSIGYTF
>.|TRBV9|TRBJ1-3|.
TGTGCCAGCAGTAAAAACACCATATATTTT
CASSKNTIYF
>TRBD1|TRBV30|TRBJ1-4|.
TGTGCCTGTTCTGACAGGGTCCATGAAAAACTGTTTTTT
CACSDRVHEKLFF
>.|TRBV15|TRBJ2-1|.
TGTGCCACCAGCAGAGACACAGGGTGGGAAAACAATGAGCAGTTCTTC
CATSRDTGWENNEQFF
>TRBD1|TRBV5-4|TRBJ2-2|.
TGTGCCAGCAGCTTCTACAGGGGGCATCAGACCGGGGAGCTGTTTTTT
CASSFYRGHQTGELFF
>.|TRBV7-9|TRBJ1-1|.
TGTGCCAGCAGACCGGACAGACGAGGCCCTTTCTTT
CASRPDRRGPFF
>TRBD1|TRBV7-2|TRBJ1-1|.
TGTGCCAGCAGCCCCATGGGGGACGACAGGGAAGAAGCTTTCTTT
CASSPMGDDREEAFF